This passage covers 26 T cell receptor beta chains from one sample sequenced in a study of CD8+ T cells in alopecia areata. Treatment of the sample: oral pan-JAK inhibitor, 5-10 mg twice daily. Extracted RNA was reverse transcribed into cDNA, the sequencing template. Only in-frame clones appear in the TCRdb table, and some are missing; sequencing was by immunoSEQ multiplex PCR. Of roughly 210,000 clones in the sample, 43% were seen once. The sequenced sample was CD4+ T cells sorted from blood, obtained at roughly week 38, from a patient treated with tofacitinib. The receptor set was obtained from a human donor with alopecia areata.

The rearrangement uses TRBV20-1 and TRBJ1-2; 7 bases fit TRBD1. The germline gives CDR1 DFQATT, CDR2 SNEGSKA (reference sequence). The V gene end was trimmed by 6 bases and the J gene end by 8 bases; junction bases not matched to a gene: 6. This CDR3 is 11 amino acids long. This CDR3 is CSAPDRVGYTF. Written as DNA, the CDR3 is TGCAGTGCACCAGACAGGGTGGGCTACACCTTC.

This clone was observed a few times. This sequence joins TRBV30 and TRBJ1-5, with D possibly TRBD1 on 6 matching bases. Trimming removed 2 bases from V and 0 bases from J, with 11 bases in between. CDR3 length: 15 amino acids. Per the germline V gene, CDR1 is GTSNPN and CDR2 is SVGIG (reference sequence). Here the CDR3 DNA reads TGTGCCTGGAGTCAGGGGTACACTAGCAATCAGCCCCAGCATTTT. Protein: CAWSQGYTSNQPQHF. Full variable domain (outside the CDR3, taken from reference TRBV30 and TRBJ1-5): SQTIHQWPATLVQPVGSPLSLECTVEGTSNPNLYWYRQAAGRGLQLLFYSVGIGQISSEVPQNLSASRPQDRQFILSSKKLLLSDSGFYLCAWSQGYTSNQPQHFGDGTRLSIL.

In nucleotides, the CDR3 is TGTGCCAGCAGCCGGGGACACTCTAGCAATCAGCCCCAGCATTTT. Amino acids: CASSRGHSSNQPQHF. The V gene is TRBV7-9, the J gene TRBJ1-5; perhaps TRBD1 as D (6 bases). The CDR3 has 15 residues. Germline V gene data show CDR1 as SEHNR and CDR2 as FQNEAQ (reference sequence). Trimming pared 5 bases from V and 0 bases from J, leaving 11 bases between.

In this sample, this clone turned up a few times. The chain combines TRBV5-4 with TRBJ2-5; D unclear. This CDR3 comprises 14 residues. The germline V gene has CDR1 SGHNT and CDR2 YYREEE (reference sequence). Trimming took 4 bases from V and 3 from J, leaving 13 bases between them. Here the CDR3 reads CASSPSSLEETQYF. The CDR3 DNA is TGTGCCAGCAGCCCTTCCTCCCTTGAAGAGACCCAGTACTTC.

This clone was detected only once. V and J are TRBV13 and TRBJ2-7, with TRBD2 identical over 7 bases. Trimming removed 5 bases from V and 3 bases from J; junction bases left unmatched: 10. Germline values: CDR1 PRHDT, CDR2 FYEKMQ (reference sequence). This CDR3 has 15 amino acids. In DNA form, the CDR3 reads TGTGCCAGCAGCCCACGGGGAGCGGGACTCTACGAGCAGTACTTC. It is translated as CASSPRGAGLYEQYF.

This chain uses TRBV4-1 with TRBJ1-2, with D uncertain. V lost 1 base and J 2 bases, leaving 14 bases between the germline ends. The CDR3 length is 16 residues. Per germline, CDR1 MGHRA and CDR2 YSYEKL. The CDR3 loop reads CASSQGITVQNYGYTF. CDR3 DNA: TGCGCCAGCAGCCAAGGGATTACGGTTCAGAACTATGGCTACACCTTC.

The chain carries TRBV6-5 and TRBJ2-1, with TRBD1 matching over 7 bases. This CDR3 has 14 residues. Germline CDR1 is MNHEY and CDR2 is SVGAGI. J lost 12 bases, V lost 6 bases, and 14 bases had no gene match. The chain's CDR3 is CASRPGDREFRQFF. DNA of the CDR3: TGTGCCAGCAGGCCTGGCGACAGGGAATTTAGGCAGTTCTTC.

The sample holds many counts of this clone. V and J are TRBV9 and TRBJ2-3; D gene unclear. Germline values: CDR1 SGDLS, CDR2 YYNGEE. This CDR3 has 13 amino acids. V was shortened by 2 bases and J by 8 bases, with 12 bases between the two germline ends. CDR3 coding DNA: TGTGCCAGCAGCGTTAACCCCTCGGGTACGCAGTATTTT. Translating gives CASSVNPSGTQYF.

The chain has TRBV7-8 and TRBJ2-4; TRBD2 aligns across 7 bases. With V trimmed by 5 bases and J by 4 bases, 5 bases remained unmatched. The CDR3 sequence is 14 residues long. The germline gives CDR1 SGHVS, CDR2 FQNEAQ. CDR3 nucleotides: TGTGCCAGCAGCCCTACTAGCGTAAAAAACATTCAGTACTTC. This sequence encodes CASSPTSVKNIQYF.

This clone came up a few times. The chain uses TRBV7-2 and TRBJ1-5; D uncertain. There are 14 residues in the CDR3. Germline-derived CDR1 and CDR2 are SGHTA and FQGNSA. Deletions cut 4 bases from V and 6 bases from J, with 13 bases between. In DNA form, the CDR3 reads TGTGCCAGCAGCTCCAATCCACGCTTTCAGCCCCAGCATTTT. It encodes CASSSNPRFQPQHF.

This clone was found a few times. V usage is TRBV23-1 and J usage is TRBJ1-5; a possible D gene is TRBD1 (5 bases). TRBV23-1 is an ORF, with its function uncertain. Deletions cut 8 bases from V and 7 bases from J, with 9 bases between. There are 11 residues in the CDR3. CDR3 in DNA: TGCGCCAGCGGCGGGGGACAGCCCCAGCATTTT. Protein sequence: CASGGGQPQHF.

This chain uses TRBV27 with TRBJ2-2; 8 bases agree with TRBD2. V lost 6 bases to trimming and J lost 4 bases; unmatched junction nucleotides: 7. Germline lookup yields CDR1 MNHEY and CDR2 SMNVEV (reference sequence). The CDR3 runs 15 residues. CDR3 sequence: CASRRAGALTGELFF. CDR3 nucleotide sequence: TGTGCCAGCAGAAGAGCGGGAGCCCTCACCGGGGAGCTGTTTTTT.

This chain joins TRBV7-9 and TRBJ2-3; D uncertain. V was cut by 3 bases and J by 0 bases, with 10 bases left in between. The germline V gene encodes CDR1 SEHNR and CDR2 FQNEAQ (reference sequence). The CDR3 covers 15 residues. CDR3 DNA sequence: TGTGCCAGCAGCTTCCCCCAATCTAGCACAGATACGCAGTATTTT. Encoded protein: CASSFPQSSTDTQYF.

The CDR3 region is CASSFDLRGDEQFF. In nucleotides, the CDR3 is TGTGCCAGCAGCTTCGACCTTCGAGGAGATGAGCAGTTCTTC. The gene calls are TRBV7-9 and TRBJ2-1, with D unresolved. Trimming left V 3 bases short and J 8 bases short, with 14 bases between. The CDR3 covers 14 residues. Germline V gives CDR1 SEHNR, CDR2 FQNEAQ (reference sequence).

The rearrangement uses TRBV2 and TRBJ2-7; TRBD2 might be the D (5 bases). Trimming cost V 0 bases and J 2 bases, with 8 bases left between them. The CDR3 spans 14 residues. The germline gives CDR1 SNHLY, CDR2 FYNNEI. For the CDR3, the DNA is TGTGCCAGCAGTGAAGCGTCGGGAACCTACGAGCAGTACTTC. It is translated as CASSEASGTYEQYF.

This clone was counted only a few times. The rearrangement joins TRBV30 to TRBJ1-2; D is perhaps TRBD1 (6 bases). The germline CDR1 and CDR2 sequences are GTSNPN and SVGIG (reference sequence). Trimming took off 2 bases at V and 7 bases at J, with 11 bases between the two ends. The CDR3 is 12 amino acids. Here the CDR3 reads CAWSSGHVGYTF. The CDR3 DNA sequence: TGTGCCTGGAGTTCGGGACACGTTGGCTACACCTTC. Full variable domain (outside the CDR3, taken from reference TRBV30 and TRBJ1-2): SQTIHQWPATLVQPVGSPLSLECTVEGTSNPNLYWYRQAAGRGLQLLFYSVGIGQISSEVPQNLSASRPQDRQFILSSKKLLLSDSGFYLCAWSSGHVGYTFGSGTRLTVV.

V is TRBV5-6 and J is TRBJ2-6; D uncertain. Trimming stripped 1 base from V and 0 bases from J, with 8 bases between. This CDR3 contains 16 residues. Germline lookup yields CDR1 SGHDT and CDR2 YYEEEE. CDR3 in amino acids: CASSLLLLSGANVLTF. The CDR3 bases are TGTGCCAGCAGCTTGTTGCTCCTCTCTGGGGCCAACGTCCTGACTTTC.

This sequence joins TRBV9 and TRBJ2-1; tentative D call: TRBD1 (5 bases). V lost 3 bases, J lost 3 bases, and 10 bases lay in between. The V gene's germline CDR1 is SGDLS and CDR2 YYNGEE. The CDR3 extends over 14 amino acids. The CDR3 region has the DNA TGTGCCAGCAGCGGGGCAGGGTTCTACAATGAGCAGTTCTTC. Its protein product is CASSGAGFYNEQFF. Together with reference TRBV9 and TRBJ2-1, the CDR3 gives the full variable domain: DSGVTQTPKHLITATGQRVTLRCSPRSGDLSVYWYQQSLDQGLQFLIQYYNGEERAKGNILERFSAQQFPDLHSELNLSSLELGDSALYFCASSGAGFYNEQFFGPGTRLTVL.

The gene calls are TRBV29-1 and TRBJ2-5; 12 bases match TRBD1. This CDR3 contains 15 residues. Germline CDR1 SQVTM, CDR2 ANQGSEA. Unmatched junction bases numbered 12, after V lost 8 bases and J lost 5 bases. Here the CDR3 reads CSSNRGQGAMETQYF. Written as DNA, the CDR3 is TGCAGCTCCAATAGGGGACAGGGGGCCATGGAGACCCAGTACTTC.

The chain has TRBV29-1 and TRBJ2-3; either TRBD1 or TRBD2 may supply D (6 bases each). The length of the CDR3 is 13 residues. In germline, CDR1 is SQVTM, CDR2 ANQGSEA. V lost 8 bases to trimming and J lost 1 base, with 13 bases between them. The CDR3 region is CSRGAGGTDTQYF. CDR3 bases: TGCAGCCGCGGGGCAGGGGGCACAGATACGCAGTATTTT.

This chain links TRBV18 with TRBJ1-1; D gene unclear. With 2 bases removed from V and 0 bases from J, the gap between germline ends came to 4 bases. The V gene's germline CDR1 is KGHSH and CDR2 LQKENI. The CDR3 consists of 13 residues. Written as DNA, the CDR3 is TGTGCCAGCTCACCATATCTGAACACTGAAGCTTTCTTT. This codes for CASSPYLNTEAFF.

The genes are TRBV27 and TRBJ2-4; 15 bases align to TRBD2. The J segment lost 8 bases and the V segment lost 6 bases, leaving 5 bases of the junction unmatched. The CDR3 is 15 residues long. The germline CDR1 and CDR2 sequences are MNHEY and SMNVEV (reference sequence). The CDR3 region is CASRRTSGRGDIQYF. Here the CDR3 DNA reads TGTGCCAGCAGAAGGACTAGCGGGAGGGGGGACATTCAGTACTTC.

J is TRBJ2-5 and V is TRBV30; 8 bases are a match to TRBD2. CDR3 length equals 12 residues. Germline values: CDR1 GTSNPN, CDR2 SVGIG (reference sequence). Losses at the gene ends were 6 bases for V and 5 bases for J; bases not matched to a gene: 5. The CDR3 DNA follows: TGTGCCTGCCCTTCGGGGGGGGAGACCCAGTACTTC. Protein: CACPSGGETQYF.

This clone was picked up a small number of times. The J gene is TRBJ1-1, the V gene TRBV7-9; the D gene is possibly TRBD1 (5 bases). The CDR3 contains 15 residues. V lost 5 bases, J lost 4 bases, and 17 bases lay in between. Looked up from germline, CDR1 is SEHNR and CDR2 is FQNEAQ (reference sequence). The CDR3 reads CASSPPAGRGTEAFF. The CDR3 nucleotides are TGTGCCAGCAGCCCCCCGGCCGGGAGGGGCACTGAAGCTTTCTTT.

The J gene is TRBJ2-1, the V gene TRBV5-1; tentatively, D is TRBD2 (6 bases). V lost 4 bases and J 12 bases, leaving 20 bases between the germline ends. Germline-derived CDR1 and CDR2 are SGHRS and YFSETQ. The CDR3 consists of 14 residues. The DNA for the CDR3 is TGCGCCAGCAGCCCAGAGAGGTGGGGGGTCGGGCAGTTCTTC. It is translated as CASSPERWGVGQFF.

CDR3 amino acids: CSVGGGWQGTGYTF. The CDR3 DNA follows: TGCAGCGTTGGCGGGGGTTGGCAGGGGACTGGCTACACCTTC. The V and J genes are TRBV29-1 and TRBJ1-2; D is perhaps TRBD1 (6 bases). V lost 4 bases, J lost 7 bases, and 19 bases lay in between. The CDR3 consists of 14 residues. Germline CDR1 reads SQVTM; CDR2 reads ANQGSEA.